These T cell receptor beta chains were read from a single sample in a study of beta chain features in type 1 diabetes. TCRdb keeps only in-frame clones here, not all; method: immunoSEQ multiplex PCR. The table records about 290,000 clones, under 8.5% of them present only once. The sequencing input was central memory CD4+ T cells from blood. The receptors originated from a woman under 30 in good health. CDR3s include the opening cysteine and the closing phenylalanine or tryptophan. D genes are given only for firm matches. Expanded clones get a size class; other rows say once, few or many, or leave the size out.

V gene: TRBV4-2; clone size: few; CDR3 length: 19; D gene: NA; J gene: TRBJ2-3; CDR3 protein: CASSQDMARGGGGTDTQYF; CDR3 DNA: TGTGCCAGCAGCCAAGATATGGCCCGGGGTGGGGGAGGCACAGATACGCAGTATTTT
V gene: TRBV10-3; clone size: NA; CDR3 length: 13; D gene: NA; J gene: TRBJ1-2; CDR3 protein: CAISESPGDGYTF; CDR3 DNA: TGTGCCATCAGTGAGTCGCCAGGGGACGGCTACACCTTC
V gene: TRBV7-2; clone size: NA; CDR3 length: 15; D gene: NA; J gene: TRBJ1-1; CDR3 protein: CASSLAATGVTEAFF; CDR3 DNA: TGTGCCAGCAGCTTAGCGGCGACGGGGGTCACTGAAGCTTTCTTT
V gene: TRBV12-5; clone size: NA; CDR3 length: 14; D gene: NA; J gene: TRBJ2-1; CDR3 protein: CASGLGQNNNEQFF; CDR3 DNA: TGTGCTAGTGGTTTAGGGCAGAACAACAATGAGCAGTTCTTC
V gene: TRBV6-1; clone size: few; CDR3 length: 17; D gene: TRBD2; J gene: TRBJ2-5; CDR3 protein: CASSDMRELGRGETQYF; CDR3 DNA: TGTGCCAGCAGTGACATGCGGGAGCTTGGACGTGGAGAGACCCAGTACTTC
V gene: TRBV6-5; clone size: NA; CDR3 length: 14; D gene: NA; J gene: TRBJ2-7; CDR3 protein: CASSPRPSSYEQYF; CDR3 DNA: TGTGCCAGCAGTCCCCGACCCTCCTCCTACGAGCAGTACTTC
V gene: TRBV29-1; clone size: few; CDR3 length: 15; D gene: TRBD1; J gene: TRBJ2-5; CDR3 protein: CSVVRGAGGGETQYF; CDR3 DNA: TGCAGCGTTGTCAGGGGGGCAGGGGGCGGCGAGACCCAGTACTTC
V gene: TRBV7-9; clone size: NA; CDR3 length: 17; D gene: NA; J gene: TRBJ1-4; CDR3 protein: CASVSGRTLATNEKLFF; CDR3 DNA: TGTGCCAGCGTATCAGGACGAACGCTGGCAACTAATGAAAAACTGTTTTTT
V gene: TRBV7-2; clone size: NA; CDR3 length: 15; D gene: NA; J gene: TRBJ2-7; CDR3 protein: CASSPTRLSSYEQYF; CDR3 DNA: TGTGCCAGCAGCCCGACTCGCCTCAGCTCCTACGAGCAGTACTTC
V gene: TRBV7-2; clone size: few; CDR3 length: 13; D gene: NA; J gene: TRBJ2-5; CDR3 protein: CASSLNHGETQYF; CDR3 DNA: TGTGCCAGCAGCCTAAATCATGGGGAGACCCAGTACTTC
V gene: TRBV28; clone size: many; CDR3 length: 15; D gene: TRBD1; J gene: TRBJ1-2; CDR3 protein: CASSVTGQAIYGYTF; CDR3 DNA: TGTGCCAGCAGTGTGACTGGACAGGCGATCTATGGCTACACCTTC
V gene: TRBV4-2; clone size: NA; CDR3 length: 15; D gene: TRBD1; J gene: TRBJ1-5; CDR3 protein: CASSQDPGGGQPQHF; CDR3 DNA: TGTGCCAGCAGCCAAGATCCAGGGGGCGGTCAGCCCCAGCATTTT
V gene: TRBV9; clone size: NA; CDR3 length: 15; D gene: NA; J gene: TRBJ1-6; CDR3 protein: CASSVDREGSSPLHF; CDR3 DNA: TGTGCCAGCAGCGTAGACCGGGAAGGTAGTTCACCCCTCCACTTT
V gene: TRBV7-8; clone size: few; CDR3 length: 18; D gene: NA; J gene: TRBJ2-7; CDR3 protein: CASSSRLGTAGPRYEQYF; CDR3 DNA: TGTGCCAGCAGCTCTCGGTTGGGGACAGCGGGGCCTCGGTACGAGCAGTACTTC
V gene: TRBV6-5; clone size: NA; CDR3 length: 14; D gene: TRBD2; J gene: TRBJ2-3; CDR3 protein: CASIPSGRAATQYF; CDR3 DNA: TGTGCCAGCATTCCTAGCGGGAGGGCCGCTACGCAGTATTTT